This TCR beta chain was obtained from a study of blood T cells in healthy people across ages (dated by TCRdb to the mid-2010s). Looking at the study overall: In model experiments, template switching captured roughly one uniquely barcoded TCR beta cDNA molecule for every two T cells. Age-related changes in TCR beta repertoire diversity were measured in the study by deep sequencing normalized with unique cDNA molecular identifiers. The donors were split into four age groups: young (average around 15 years), middle-aged (roughly 40), aged (62) and long-lived (roughly 77). The study analyzed two additional independent replicas of 1 million unique cDNA reads from the same blood draw for two donors, one aged 18 to 30 and one aged 80 or older. Broad study findings and their caveats: The CMV infection status of donors was not known, potentially confounding age-related changes in expanded clonotypes. Bulk unsorted PBMC profiling prevented conclusive comparison of naive and antigen-experienced compartments. Estimates of total diversity from one million sequenced T cells were regarded as lower bounds and underestimates. As age increased, observed TCR beta diversity per million T cells dropped in a roughly linear way, and a significant reduction was already evident by age about 40. The percentage of naive T cells measured by flow cytometry correlated strongly with observed TCR beta diversity. Compared with the aged group, more naive CD4+ T cells, fewer expanded clones and increased TCR diversity were shown by the long-lived group, suggesting age selection.

Libraries came from 5' RACE. Reads for this sample came from an Illumina HiSeq 2500. A second PCR of about 6 to 11 cycles was performed with a sample-barcoded 5' primer and a J-beta primer mix. A template-switch 5' adaptor carrying 12 random nucleotides introduced a unique molecular identifier onto each TCR beta cDNA molecule. Each sample yielded at least 3 million CDR3-containing paired-end reads. First-strand cDNA synthesis was performed from all RNA using the Mint cDNA synthesis kit, with priming by a TRBC-specific oligonucleotide. All cDNA was treated with uracil-DNA glycosylase and then went through a first 18-cycle PCR with the universal primers M1SS and BC2_uni_R. Per the source publication's procedure: For normalization, 1 million high-quality reads were randomly selected from each sample, with every read carrying a distinct molecular identifier. Reads sharing molecular identifiers were discarded rather than binned into consensus sequences. MiTCR, with a Q25 quality threshold and the strictest error-elimination algorithm, was used for CDR3 identification, clonotype clustering and error correction. A nonparametric unseen species model using Euler transformation provided a lower-bound estimate of total TCR beta diversity. TCRdb reprocessed the public reads (quality trimming at Q25 with fastp, clone calling with MiXCR) and kept in-frame beta chains. Under each unique CDR3 protein, matching rows form one entry showing the most common genes and DNA. What appears here as the V and J calls and clone size reflects TCRdb's work, not the paper's. The sample table lists roughly 500,000 distinct CDR3 sequences, about 25% of them with a count of one. The biggest ten clones account for roughly 10% of the sample.

As to this clonotype: This receptor's antigen is unknown. No qualities accompany the bases; no much larger clone lies one base away.

The donors were 40 or so Caucasian individuals from Russia, aged roughly 6 to 95 years, who were systemically healthy. Each donor gave about 9.7 milliliters of peripheral blood, drawn into EDTA-treated Vacutainer tubes. Ficoll-Paque density-gradient centrifugation was used to isolate PBMCs, with at least 7 million obtained per sample. Trizol reagent was used to extract total RNA from the PBMCs, yielding at least 5 micrograms per sample. For every donor, flow cytometry on a PBMC aliquot measured the percentage of naive CD45RAhigh/CD27high T cells. The CDR3 has 13 amino acids, counting the end cysteine and phenylalanine. Kept here is only the CDR3 DNA, which spans 39 bases and is read in frame from base 1. V loses 3 bases, J loses 2 bases, and the germline ends lie 6 bases apart. CDR1 and CDR2 were assigned from the germline V gene as ENHRY and SYGVKD. The sample was also linked to a second study, of T cells of mothers and their children. Looking at the second paper: Nine systemically healthy Caucasian individuals, comprising three mothers and their six children, were included as donors. cDNA synthesis consumed the entire amount of extracted RNA, loaded at about 1.6 ug RNA in each 15 ul reaction. In the second PCR, the M1S primer introduced both the sample barcodes and 2-4 random nucleotides. Over 8.5 million TCR beta CDR3 reads were obtained for each mother, and approximately 3 million reads were obtained for each child. Thymic selection similarly shapes TCR recombination output in related and unrelated pairs, with minor effect from inherited differences. Normalized repertoire overlap was always slightly but never significantly higher in related than unrelated mother-child pairs. Persistent microchimeric T cell clones were not detected, at a sensitivity of 85 to 100 clones per million clonotypes. To look for features that set related mother-child pairs apart from unrelated individuals, the researchers ran deep NGS to compare the TCR beta repertoires of mothers and children. On average, the children were approximately 12 +/- 4 years old, while the mothers were about 40 +/- 4 years old. After adapters were ligated using NEBNext reagents, the libraries underwent 100+100 nt paired-end sequencing on an Illumina HiSeq 2000. To prevent cross-contamination, the mother and child libraries were prepared a month apart and were sequenced in separate runs. For each donor, somewhere between roughly 450,000 and 2,000,000 distinct TCR beta clonotypes were identified. Naive TCR beta clonotypes were estimated from low-frequency clonotypes matched to each donor's FACS-determined naive share, without sorting.

This TCR was sampled from a boy aged 10-17 years in good health. The sequenced sample consisted of blood. The chain couples TRBV10-3 to TRBJ2-3, with the D gene too uncertain to name. The CDR3 is CAISDANTDTQYF. The DNA sequence follows: TGTGCCATCAGTGACGCCAACACAGATACGCAGTATTTT.